The next 22 T cell receptor beta chains were all read from a single sample in a study of response to subunit inactivated influenza vaccine. TCRdb reprocessed the RT-PCR reads with MiXCR, giving one entry per CDR3 protein. The data show 650,000 to 800,000 distinct CDR3 sequences, approximately 15% seen once. Source: PBMCs from blood, taken less than 15 days before vaccination. The receptors stem from a man aged 50 to 60 who received an inactivated influenza vaccine.

This clonotype was picked up many times. This chain uses TRBV6-2 or TRBV6-3 with TRBJ2-7; maybe TRBD2 (7 bases). CDR1 is MNHEY, CDR2 SVGEGT, per germline. V was shortened by 7 bases and J by 7 bases, with 14 bases between the two germline ends. The CDR3 spans 12 residues. CDR3 amino acids: CASTNGGHEQYF. In nucleotides, the CDR3 is TGTGCCAGCACCAACGGGGGGCATGAGCAGTACTTC.

The rearrangement links TRBV19 to TRBJ2-6; D possibly corresponds to TRBD1 (6 bases). This CDR3 has 17 residues. V gave up 1 base and J gave up 0 bases, with 10 bases separating them. CDR1 LNHDA and CDR2 SQIVND come from the germline V gene (reference sequence). CDR3 sequence (DNA): TGTGCCAGTAGTATAGGTACAGGGTACTCTGGGGCCAACGTCCTGACTTTC. Its translation is CASSIGTGYSGANVLTF. Full variable domain (missing parts from reference TRBV19 and TRBJ2-6): DGGITQSPKYLFRKEGQNVTLSCEQNLNHDAMYWYRQDPGQGLRLIYYSQIVNDFQKGDIAEGYSVSREKKESFPLTVTSAQKNPTAFYLCASSIGTGYSGANVLTFGAGSRLTVL.

This chain joins TRBV10-3 and TRBJ2-7, with D possibly called TRBD1 or TRBD2 (5 bases each). The CDR3 spans 15 residues. V lost 0 bases and J lost 0, with 9 bases in between. Germline V CDR1 and CDR2: ENHRY, SYGVKD. The CDR3: CAISESSGASYEQYF. CDR3 nucleotides: TGTGCCATCAGTGAGTCATCCGGGGCCTCCTACGAGCAGTACTTC.

This clonotype was observed a handful of times. V and J are TRBV29-1 and TRBJ1-1; D unresolved. Germline CDR1 SQVTM, CDR2 ANQGSEA. The CDR3 is 12 residues long. Between the trimmed V and J ends, which lost 3 bases and 3 bases, there was a span of 8 bases. CDR3 sequence reads: CSVESWYTEAFF. The CDR3 nucleotides read TGCAGCGTTGAGAGCTGGTACACTGAAGCTTTCTTT.

This clonotype was detected many times. The chain employs TRBV7-2 and TRBJ1-5; no definite D call. The V and J ends lost 1 base and 3 bases respectively, with 13 bases between them. The CDR3 consists of 16 residues. Germline V gene data show CDR1 as SGHTA and CDR2 as FQGNSA. The CDR3 loop is CASSLVSARNNQPQHF. CDR3 in DNA: TGTGCCAGCAGCTTAGTCTCTGCCAGAAACAATCAGCCCCAGCATTTT.

The chain joins TRBV4-2 to TRBJ1-2; maybe TRBD1 (5 bases). The CDR3 totals 14 residues. V was clipped by 0 bases and J by 4 bases, with 9 bases between them. The germline V gene encodes CDR1 LGHNA and CDR2 YNFKEQ. CDR3 DNA: TGTGCCAGCAGCCAAGATAGTCAGGGCTATGGCTACACCTTC. As protein: CASSQDSQGYGYTF.

The J gene is TRBJ2-1, the V gene TRBV20-1; D gene ambiguous. The CDR3 spans 13 residues. The V end lost 6 bases, the J end lost 0 bases, and 9 bases lay between the germline ends. Germline-derived CDR1 and CDR2 are DFQATT and SNEGSKA (reference sequence). CDR3 in amino acids: CSAVKLSYNEQFF. CDR3 in DNA: TGCAGTGCCGTCAAACTCTCCTACAATGAGCAGTTCTTC.

This chain joins TRBV28 and TRBJ2-7; 8 nucleotides agree with TRBD2. Germline CDR1 reads MDHEN; CDR2 reads SYDVKM. This CDR3 contains 12 residues. The V gene end was trimmed by 5 bases and the J gene end by 6 bases; junction bases not matched to a gene: 3. CDR3 DNA sequence: TGTGCCAGCAGTCGACTAGCGTTCGAGCAGTACTTC. Protein: CASSRLAFEQYF.

V and J are TRBV15 and TRBJ2-4; 9 nucleotides agree with TRBD1. With 8 bases clipped from V and 1 base from J, the junction kept 12 bases outside the gene matches. The CDR3 length is 17 residues. Germline values: CDR1 LNHNV, CDR2 YYDKDF (reference sequence). CDR3: CATGTQSGTGAKNIQYF. DNA for the CDR3: TGTGCCACCGGCACGCAAAGCGGGACAGGGGCCAAAAACATTCAGTACTTC.

This clonotype was seen at least ten times. This chain links TRBV12-3 or TRBV12-4 with TRBJ2-7; D not certain. V lost 3 bases, J lost 6 bases, and 6 bases lay in between. The CDR3 runs 11 residues. The CDR3 reads CASSLSREQYF. DNA of the CDR3: TGTGCCAGCAGTTTGTCTCGCGAGCAGTACTTC.

This clonotype was seen a handful of times. The rearrangement joins TRBV5-6 to TRBJ2-3; no clear D. The CDR3 has 15 residues. Trimming left V 5 bases short and J 0 bases short, with 13 bases between. Looked up from germline, CDR1 is SGHDT and CDR2 is YYEEEE. CDR3 in DNA: TGTGCCAGCAGTCTGGCGCCTACTAGCACAGATACGCAGTATTTT. Translated: CASSLAPTSTDTQYF. The full variable domain, in which reference TRBV5-6 and TRBJ2-3 provide the parts outside the CDR3, is DAGVTQSPTHLIKTRGQQVTLRCSPKSGHDTVSWYQQALGQGPQFIFQYYEEEERQRGNFPDRFSGHQFPNYSSELNVNALLLGDSALYLCASSLAPTSTDTQYFGPGTRLTVL.

On this clonotype itself: One junction end disagrees with the germline gene, perhaps due to a read error. V usage is TRBV5-4 and J usage is TRBJ2-7; 8 bases map to TRBD1. Germline V gene sequence: CDR1 SGHNT, CDR2 YYREEE (reference sequence). The length of the CDR3 is 15 residues. CDR3 sequence reads: CASSPGQESSYEQCF. In DNA form, the CDR3 reads TGTGCCAGCAGCCCGGGACAGGAGAGCTCCTACGAGCAGTGCTTC.

V gene TRBV20-1 combines with J gene TRBJ1-5; possibly TRBD1 for D (6 bases). The V end was cut by 6 bases, the J end by 3 bases, with 12 bases between. Germline V gene lookup returns CDR1 DFQATT and CDR2 SNEGSKA (reference sequence). There are 13 residues in the CDR3. CDR3 coding DNA: TGCAGTGCCGGACAGCCTTTCAATCAGCCCCAGCATTTT. Its translation is CSAGQPFNQPQHF.

In its sample, this clonotype was seen a few times. V gene TRBV28 combines with J gene TRBJ2-3, with D possibly matching TRBD2 (5 bases). The CDR3 is 17 amino acids. Germline-derived CDR1 and CDR2 are MDHEN and SYDVKM. Trimming removed 2 bases from V and 0 bases from J, with 15 bases in between. Here the CDR3 reads CASSLRTLAPSTDTQYF. The CDR3 DNA follows: TGTGCCAGCAGTTTACGTACTCTAGCACCAAGCACAGATACGCAGTATTTT.

This chain's CDR3 is CASSLEGLPSTDTQYF. The CDR3 region has the DNA TGTGCCAGCAGTTTAGAGGGACTTCCTAGCACAGATACGCAGTATTTT. The chain is built from TRBV27 and TRBJ2-3, with a tentative D call TRBD2 (6 bases). V shed 2 bases and J shed 0 bases, with 12 bases lying between them. The length of the CDR3 is 16 residues. Germline CDR1 and CDR2: MNHEY and SMNVEV (reference sequence).

J is TRBJ1-3 and V is TRBV3-1; TRBD1 aligns across 8 bases. The V gene end was trimmed by 5 bases and the J gene end by 4 bases; junction bases not matched to a gene: 10. The CDR3 is 16 residues long. Germline assignment: CDR1 LGHDT and CDR2 YNNKEL (reference sequence). CDR3 in amino acids: CASSAAGGISGNTIYF. Here the CDR3 DNA reads TGTGCCAGCAGCGCAGCAGGGGGCATAAGCGGAAACACCATATATTTT.

This chain links TRBV18 with TRBJ2-1; D call uncertain. With 3 bases removed from V and 8 bases from J, the gap between germline ends came to 11 bases. Germline V gives CDR1 KGHSH, CDR2 LQKENI. The CDR3 covers 13 residues. In nucleotides, the CDR3 is TGTGCCAGCTCACCGCGTTCACAAGATGAGCAGTTCTTC. Translation gives CASSPRSQDEQFF.

J is TRBJ2-3 and V is TRBV11-2, with D possibly matching TRBD2 (5 bases). The CDR3 has 16 amino acids. The germline V gene has CDR1 SGHAT and CDR2 FQNNGV. V shed 5 bases and J shed 2 bases, with 17 bases lying between them. The CDR3, as DNA: TGTGCCAGCAGCCGGGCATGGAGCGGAGTCACAGATACGCAGTATTTT. Protein sequence: CASSRAWSGVTDTQYF.

The sample holds a few counts of this clonotype. The V and J genes are TRBV30 and TRBJ2-3; the D gene is possibly TRBD2 (5 bases). Germline V lookup: CDR1 GTSNPN, CDR2 SVGIG (reference sequence). The length of the CDR3 is 14 residues. Trimming left V 2 bases short and J 4 bases short, with 13 bases between. CDR3 amino acids: CAWSRDGVSDTQYF. CDR3 DNA sequence: TGTGCCTGGAGTCGCGACGGGGTCTCAGATACGCAGTATTTT.

This clonotype has a handful of counts. This chain links TRBV12-3 or TRBV12-4 with TRBJ1-5; D is perhaps TRBD1 (6 bases). The V end lost 8 bases, the J end lost 5 bases, and 13 bases lay between the germline ends. The CDR3 is made up of 13 amino acids. CDR3 in amino acids: CASRGGGHQPQHF. CDR3 coding DNA: TGTGCCAGCCGCGGGGGGGGGCATCAGCCCCAGCATTTT.

The gene calls are TRBV30 and TRBJ1-1; D is unclear. The CDR3 has 17 amino acids. Looked up from germline, CDR1 is GTSNPN and CDR2 is SVGIG (reference sequence). Between the trimmed V and J ends, which lost 0 bases and 0 bases, there was a span of 17 bases. The CDR3 DNA sequence: TGTGCCTGGAGTGTACTGGCTGGGTGGATCATGAACACTGAAGCTTTCTTT. This codes for CAWSVLAGWIMNTEAFF.

This clonotype was detected only a few times. The V and J genes are TRBV7-9 and TRBJ2-2; D uncertain. V lost 0 bases, J lost 6 bases, and 8 bases lay in between. The V gene's germline CDR1 is SEHNR and CDR2 FQNEAQ (reference sequence). This CDR3 spans 14 amino acids. CDR3 in DNA: TGTGCCAGCAGCTTAGCCCGCGGCCCCGGGGAGCTGTTTTTT. Translating gives CASSLARGPGELFF. Based on the CDR3 plus reference TRBV7-9 and TRBJ2-2, the full variable domain is DTGVSQNPRHKITKRGQNVTFRCDPISEHNRLYWYRQTLGQGPEFLTYFQNEAQLEKSRLLSDRFSAERPKGSFSTLEIQRTEQGDSAMYLCASSLARGPGELFFGEGSRLTVL.